Listed below are T cell receptor beta chains from one sample, sequenced in a study of cytotoxic CD8 clonotypes in ibrutinib-treated CLL. Generated by immunoSEQ multiplex PCR, the TCRdb table keeps only in-frame clones and is missing some. The data show about 21,000 clones, with over 75% seen just once and roughly 5.7% held by the top ten. The specimen was PBMCs, collected before ibrutinib treatment. The receptors derive from a human donor with chronic lymphocytic leukemia. Each CDR3 is given with its conserved first and last residue. A D gene is named only where the DNA matches it firmly. Not every row has a clone size; where given, it reads once, few, many or a size class.

>TRBV10-3|TRBJ2-7|.|TRBD1
TGTGCCATCAGTGAGTCCAGGACAGGGAACGAGCAGTACTTC
CAISESRTGNEQYF
>TRBV4-2|TRBJ1-2|.|.
TGTGCCAGCAGCCAAGAGTTTACCCAGGGCTATGGCTACACCTTC
CASSQEFTQGYGYTF
>TRBV4-3|TRBJ1-1|.|.
TGCGCCAGCAGCCAGGGGACGGTTGAAGCTTTCTTT
CASSQGTVEAFF
>TRBV27|TRBJ1-1|.|TRBD1
TGTGCCAGCAGTTCATTCCCCGGGACAGGGGACACTGAAGCTTTCTTT
CASSSFPGTGDTEAFF
>TRBV7-9|TRBJ1-6|.|.
TGTGCCAGCAGCGACAGGCCGGGGAGCTCCTATAATTCACCCCTCCACTTT
CASSDRPGSSYNSPLHF
>TRBV5-6|TRBJ2-5|.|.
TGTGCCAGCAGCTTGGGGTTAGAGGGGGAGACCCAGTACTTC
CASSLGLEGETQYF
>TRBV21-1|TRBJ1-1|.|.
TGTGCCAGCAGCAAAGAAACGGAGAACACTGAAGCTTTCTTT
CASSKETENTEAFF
>TRBV21-1|TRBJ1-1|.|.
TGTGCCAGCAGCAAAGGGGGGGACAGGGAGTCTGAAGCTTTCTTT
CASSKGGDRESEAFF
>TRBV6-5|TRBJ1-5|.|.
TGTGCCAGCAGTTACTCGGTGGGTTTCAATCAGCCCCAGCATTTT
CASSYSVGFNQPQHF
>TRBV7-2|TRBJ1-4|.|.
TGTGCCAGCAGCCAATGGGGGCCCCCTAATGAAAAACTGTTTTTT
CASSQWGPPNEKLFF
>TRBV5-6|TRBJ1-2|.|.
TGTGCCAGCAGCCCCGCGGGGGGTAGAGGCTACACCTTC
CASSPAGGRGYTF
>TRBV5-4|TRBJ2-3|.|TRBD1
TGTGCCAGCAGAGGGAGCAGGGGGCCAAGCACAGATACGCAGTATTTT
CASRGSRGPSTDTQYF
>TRBV6-4|TRBJ2-1|.|.
TGTGCCAGCAGTGACTCGGGGGGGCGCAGCGAGGTCAATGAGCAGTTCTTC
CASSDSGGRSEVNEQFF
>TRBV25-1|TRBJ2-5|.|.
TGTGCCAGCAGTGAATGGAAGGGTCAGGGAGAGACCCAGTACTTC
CASSEWKGQGETQYF
>TRBV9|TRBJ1-2|.|TRBD1
TGTGCCAGCAGCCCCCAGGACAGGGGAAACTATGGCTACACCTTC
CASSPQDRGNYGYTF
>TRBV7-9|TRBJ1-1|.|.
TGTGCCAGCAGCTTAGCGGTAGGGGCTCAGAACACTGAAGCTTTCTTT
CASSLAVGAQNTEAFF
>TRBV7-7|TRBJ2-5|.|.
TGTGCCGTACTCAGGCAGGGGGAGACCCAGTACTTC
CAVLRQGETQYF
>TRBV2|TRBJ1-4|.|.
TGTGCCAGCAGCCAACTAGCCCTCCATGAAAAACTGTTTTTT
CASSQLALHEKLFF
>TRBV19|TRBJ2-5|once|TRBD1
TGTGCCAGTAGTACCTCCGGGACAGGGAGGGGAGAGACCCAGTACTTC
CASSTSGTGRGETQYF
>TRBV7-2|TRBJ2-7|few|TRBD1
TGTGCCAGCAGCCTAACCGGGACAGGGCTCTACGAGCAGTACTTC
CASSLTGTGLYEQYF
>TRBV30|TRBJ2-6|.|.
TGTGCCTGGAGTCATCGTACCGGGGCCAACGTCCTGACTTTC
CAWSHRTGANVLTF
>TRBV27|TRBJ2-7|.|.
TGTGCCAGCAGCCCTCGCTCCCCCGGGGAATGGGGGTACGAGCAGTACTTC
CASSPRSPGEWGYEQYF
>TRBV6-4|TRBJ1-4|.|.
TGTGCCAGCAGTGAAGCGCCTCGGGGAAATGAAAAACTGTTTTTT
CASSEAPRGNEKLFF
>TRBV19|TRBJ1-3|.|.
TGTGCCAGTAGTAGAGGAGTCTCTGGAAACACCATATATTTT
CASSRGVSGNTIYF
>TRBV10-3|TRBJ1-2|.|TRBD1
TGTGCCATCAGCCTTGACAGGGGCTATGGCTACACCTTC
CAISLDRGYGYTF
>TRBV30|TRBJ1-4|few|.
TGTGCCTGGAGTGGGGGAACTAATGAAAAACTGTTTTTT
CAWSGGTNEKLFF
>TRBV9|TRBJ2-2|once|.
TGTGCCAGCAGCGTAGTATGGGCCACCGGGGAGCTGTTTTTT
CASSVVWATGELFF
>TRBV6-5|TRBJ1-1|.|.
TGTGCCAGCAGTTACAAAGGGGTAAACACTGAAGCTTTCTTT
CASSYKGVNTEAFF
>TRBV13|TRBJ2-5|.|.
TGTGCCAGCAGCTTATCTGGGACCCAGTACTTC
CASSLSGTQYF
>TRBV7-2|TRBJ2-1|.|.
TGTGCCAGCAGTCAGGAACCGACAGGCGCTGGTGAGCAGTTCTTC
CASSQEPTGAGEQFF
>TRBV19|TRBJ1-2|.|.
TGTGCCAGTAGTAAGTCTCTAACAGGGAACTATGGCTACACCTTC
CASSKSLTGNYGYTF
>TRBV6-1|TRBJ1-5|.|TRBD1
TGTGCCAGCAGTGGGGACAGGGAGGTCCAGCCCCAGCATTTT
CASSGDREVQPQHF
>TRBV7-2|TRBJ1-2|once|.
TGTGCCAGCAGCTTAGGGGATGCCTATGGCTACACCTTC
CASSLGDAYGYTF
>TRBV6-6|TRBJ1-5|.|.
TGTGCCAGCAGCCCAATATCAGGGGCCCATCAGCCCCAGCATTTT
CASSPISGAHQPQHF
>TRBV4-3|TRBJ1-2|.|TRBD1
TGCGCCAGCAGCCCGACAGGGGAGGACTATGGCTACACCTTC
CASSPTGEDYGYTF
>TRBV5-4|TRBJ2-7|.|TRBD2
TGTGCCAGCAGCTTGGCTTCGGGAGGACTAGCGGTGTACGAGCAGTACTTC
CASSLASGGLAVYEQYF
>TRBV7-9|TRBJ2-3|few|.
TGTGCCAGCAGCTTAGGTTGGGGAACAGATACGCAGTATTTT
CASSLGWGTDTQYF
>TRBV30|TRBJ1-1|.|.
TGTGCCTGGGCTACTATAAGGAACACTGAAGCTTTCTTT
CAWATIRNTEAFF
>TRBV5-5|TRBJ1-1|once|.
TGTGCCAGCAGCCCGAGTACCCCGTTGAACACTGAAGCTTTCTTT
CASSPSTPLNTEAFF
>TRBV19|TRBJ1-1|few|.
TGTGCCAGTTCTTATTTCGCTGAAGCTTTCTTT
CASSYFAEAFF
>TRBV5-1|TRBJ2-5|.|TRBD2
TGCGCCAGCAGCTTGGTTCTGGGACTAGCGGAACAAGAGACCCAGTACTTC
CASSLVLGLAEQETQYF
>TRBV19|TRBJ1-1|.|.
TGTGCCAGTATTCAGAGGGGCACTGAAGCTTTCTTT
CASIQRGTEAFF
>TRBV7-2|TRBJ2-3|once|TRBD2
TGTGCCAGCCGCCTAGCGGGGGTCATCACAGATACGCAGTATTTT
CASRLAGVITDTQYF
>TRBV4-1|TRBJ1-1|.|TRBD1
TGCGCCAGCAGCCGAGGACAGGGCGCTGAAGCTTTCTTT
CASSRGQGAEAFF
>TRBV18|TRBJ2-7|.|.
TGTGCCAGCTCACCCAAGGGGGGATTCTCCTACGAGCAGTACTTC
CASSPKGGFSYEQYF
>TRBV7-2|TRBJ1-3|few|.
TGTGCCAGCAGCTTAATTTGGGGGTTGCAGGGAAACACCATATATTTT
CASSLIWGLQGNTIYF
>TRBV7-6|TRBJ2-1|.|.
TGTGCCAGCAGCTTAGACCGAAATGAGCAGTTCTTC
CASSLDRNEQFF
>TRBV7-9|TRBJ2-2|.|TRBD1
TGTGCCAGCAAGGAACAGGGGATGGTGAACACCGGGGAGCTGTTTTTT
CASKEQGMVNTGELFF
>TRBV12-2|TRBJ1-5|once|.
TGTGCAAGTCGCTTAGCGGGGACAGCTGGGCACAATCAGCCCCAGCATTTT
CASRLAGTAGHNQPQHF
>TRBV19|TRBJ1-2|.|.
TGTGCCAGCACCCAGCATGAGGGTCAGACTCCAACAAACTATGGCTACACCTTC
CASTQHEGQTPTNYGYTF